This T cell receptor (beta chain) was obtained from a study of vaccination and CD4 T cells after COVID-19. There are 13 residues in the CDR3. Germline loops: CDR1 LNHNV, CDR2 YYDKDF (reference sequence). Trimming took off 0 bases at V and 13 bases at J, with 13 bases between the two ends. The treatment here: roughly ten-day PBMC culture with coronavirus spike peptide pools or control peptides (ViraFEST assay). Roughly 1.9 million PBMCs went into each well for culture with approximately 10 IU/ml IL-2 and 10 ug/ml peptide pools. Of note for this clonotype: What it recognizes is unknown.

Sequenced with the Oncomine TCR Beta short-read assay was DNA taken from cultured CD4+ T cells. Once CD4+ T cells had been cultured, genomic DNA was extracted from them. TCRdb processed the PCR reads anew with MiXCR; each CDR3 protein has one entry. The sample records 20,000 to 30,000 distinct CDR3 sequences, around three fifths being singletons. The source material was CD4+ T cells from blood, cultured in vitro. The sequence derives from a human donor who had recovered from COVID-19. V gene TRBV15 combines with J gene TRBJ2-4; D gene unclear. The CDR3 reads CATSRDLKELQYF. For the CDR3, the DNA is TGTGCCACCAGCAGAGATCTAAAGGAGTTACAGTACTTC.